This T cell receptor beta chain was found in a study of response to subunit inactivated influenza vaccine. Study-level findings and limits: The authors offered the suggestion that each seasonal influenza vaccination recruits few new T cells.

This clonotype showed up many times. Its antigen remains unidentified. V was cut by 2 bases and J by 0 bases, with 8 bases left in between. This CDR3 is 15 amino acids long. TCRdb processed the RT-PCR reads anew with MiXCR; each CDR3 protein has one entry. The sample has under 200,000 distinct CDR3 sequences, 9.5% to 15% seen once. This sample also belongs to another study, concerning T cells expressing NK-cell markers. That paper states: A 5'RACE template switching approach incorporating UMIs was used to make TCR beta cDNA.

This specimen consisted of CD8+ T cells sorted from PBMCs, obtained 12 days after vaccination. The rearrangement uses TRBV12-3 or TRBV12-4 and TRBJ2-1; D ambiguous. The source is a man over 45 who received an inactivated influenza vaccine. CDR3 loop: CASSLRASSYNEQFF. Written as DNA, the CDR3 is TGTGCCAGCAGTTTAAGGGCAAGCTCCTACAATGAGCAGTTCTTC.